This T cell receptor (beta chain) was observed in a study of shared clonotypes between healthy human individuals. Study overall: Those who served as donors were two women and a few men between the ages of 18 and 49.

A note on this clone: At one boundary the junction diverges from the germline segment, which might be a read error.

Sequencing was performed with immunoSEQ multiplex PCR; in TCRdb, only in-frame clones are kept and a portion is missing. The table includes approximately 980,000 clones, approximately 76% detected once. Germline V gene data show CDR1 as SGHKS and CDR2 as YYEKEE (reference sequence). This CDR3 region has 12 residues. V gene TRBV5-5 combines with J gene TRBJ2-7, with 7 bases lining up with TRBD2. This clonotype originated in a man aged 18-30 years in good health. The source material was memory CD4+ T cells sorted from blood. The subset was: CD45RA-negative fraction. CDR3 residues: CASSFQAGPGFF. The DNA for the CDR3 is TGTGCCAGCAGCTTTCAAGCGGGACCCGGCTTCTTC.